Below are 32 T cell receptor beta chains sequenced from a single sample in a study of T cells in Graves' hyperthyroidism and ophthalmopathy. RNA transcripts were the template for amplifying TCR beta CDR3 regions. The HTBI set primed first-round TCR CDR3 RT-PCR. TCRdb itself ran the multiplex PCR reads through MiXCR, one entry per CDR3 protein. Found here are 550,000 to 800,000 distinct CDR3 sequences, 17% of them singletons; the top ten hold roughly a sixth. Sequencing was carried out using blood. Receptors originate from a man aged 45 to 65 with Graves' hyperthyroidism.

Ten or more counts support this clonotype. The chain is built from TRBV28 and TRBJ2-7, with D maybe TRBD2 (6 bases). V dropped 4 bases and J dropped 2 bases, with 18 bases sitting between them. This CDR3 has 16 residues. CDR1 is MDHEN, CDR2 SYDVKM, per germline. CDR3 DNA: TGTGCCAGCAGTTCGGAGGGTGCCTCTCCTCCCTACGAGCAGTACTTC. Protein: CASSSEGASPPYEQYF.

This clonotype was observed many times. The rearrangement uses TRBV11-2 and TRBJ2-5; D possibly corresponds to TRBD2 (5 bases). V dropped 5 bases and J dropped 5 bases, with 12 bases sitting between them. Germline CDR1 reads SGHAT; CDR2 reads FQNNGV. CDR3 length: 13 amino acids. The CDR3 nucleotides are TGTGCCAGCAGCCCCCTGCGCGGGGAGACCCAGTACTTC. Translating gives CASSPLRGETQYF.

Points on this clonotype: A much larger clonotype is one base distant, so this may be a read error. J is TRBJ1-1 and V is TRBV28, with D possibly being TRBD1 (6 bases). The CDR3 is made up of 16 amino acids. V was clipped by 4 bases and J by 1 base, with 16 bases between them. CDR1 and CDR2 from the germline V gene are MDHEN and SYDVKM. In DNA form, the CDR3 reads TGTGCCAGCAGTTGGGGGACAATAGGCGGGAACACTGAAGCTTTCTTT. It translates to CASSWGTIGGNTEAFF.

The sample holds many counts of this clonotype. CDR3 in amino acids: CASSESGRAYEQYF. In DNA form, the CDR3 reads TGCGCCAGCAGTGAGTCCGGCAGGGCCTACGAGCAGTACTTC. The chain employs TRBV10-1 and TRBJ2-7; the D gene is possibly TRBD1 (5 bases). The germline V gene has CDR1 WNHNN and CDR2 SYGVQD (reference sequence). The V end was cut by 0 bases, the J end by 2 bases, with 8 bases between. CDR3 size: 14 residues.

The V gene is TRBV19, the J gene TRBJ2-5; D may be TRBD2 (6 bases). V was clipped by 6 bases and J by 4 bases, with 15 bases between them. Germline V CDR1 and CDR2: LNHDA, SQIVND (reference sequence). The CDR3 totals 14 residues. Here the CDR3 reads CASRAEGGRETQYF. The CDR3 DNA reads as TGTGCCAGTAGGGCGGAGGGAGGTAGAGAGACCCAGTACTTC.

This clonotype came up many times. The chain combines TRBV10-3 with TRBJ1-5; TRBD1 matches 7 bases. The CDR3 is made up of 15 amino acids. The V segment lost 0 bases and the J segment 7 bases; nucleotides outside the gene matches: 6. CDR1 is ENHRY, CDR2 SYGVKD, per germline. For the CDR3, the DNA is TGTGCCATCAGTGAGTCGGTACAGGGGAGACAGCCCCAGCATTTT. Amino acids: CAISESVQGRQPQHF.

There are a few counts of this clonotype. The chain has TRBV7-9 and TRBJ1-1; possible D gene TRBD1, 5 bases. CDR3 length equals 15 residues. Germline lookup yields CDR1 SEHNR and CDR2 FQNEAQ (reference sequence). Trimming removed 5 bases at V and 5 bases at J, with 18 bases between. The chain's CDR3 is CASSPTGRDSTEAFF. The CDR3 DNA reads TGTGCCAGCAGCCCCACGGGACGGGACTCTACTGAAGCTTTCTTT.

Details on this clonotype: Since a much larger clone is just one base distant, this may be a read error. V usage is TRBV28 and J usage is TRBJ2-7; the match to TRBD2 covers 11 bases. CDR3 length: 15 amino acids. Germline V gene data show CDR1 as MDHEN and CDR2 as SYDVKM. CDR3 sequence (DNA): TGTGCCAACAGTATATTGACTAGCGGGATCCGCGAGCAGTACTTC. This sequence encodes CANSILTSGIREQYF.

The V call is TRBV27, the J call TRBJ1-2; maybe TRBD1 (5 bases). Germline V gives CDR1 MNHEY, CDR2 SMNVEV (reference sequence). V lost 5 bases to trimming and J lost 3 bases, with 13 bases between them. The CDR3 length is 14 residues. The CDR3 protein is CASSPHGRDYGYTF. In nucleotides, the CDR3 is TGTGCCAGCAGTCCCCATGGCAGGGACTATGGCTACACCTTC.

The chain uses TRBV27 and TRBJ1-2; no clear D. Germline CDR1 is MNHEY and CDR2 is SMNVEV (reference sequence). The CDR3 loop spans 15 amino acids. Trimming took 5 bases from V and 2 from J, leaving 15 bases between them. CDR3 DNA: TGTGCCAGCAGTCCCATGGCCCGGAGCAACTATGGCTACACCTTC. Its protein is CASSPMARSNYGYTF.

The genes are TRBV5-6 and TRBJ2-2, with D uncertain. Germline V gives CDR1 SGHDT, CDR2 YYEEEE. The CDR3 is 12 residues long. Trimming removed 0 bases from V and 10 bases from J, with 7 bases in between. The CDR3 protein is CASSLVGQELFF. DNA for the CDR3: TGTGCCAGCAGCTTGGTTGGGCAGGAGCTGTTTTTT.

This clonotype was seen a handful of times. A much larger clonotype is one base distant, so this may be a read error. The chain carries TRBV6-1 and TRBJ2-1; 7 positions agree with TRBD2. Trimming at V came to 7 bases and at J to 10 bases, leaving 10 bases not matched to a gene. Germline values: CDR1 MNHNS, CDR2 SASEGT. CDR3 length: 13 amino acids. CDR3: CASNVGGRAEQFF. CDR3 DNA sequence: TGTGCCAGCAATGTTGGCGGGAGAGCGGAGCAGTTCTTC.

The gene calls are TRBV28 and TRBJ2-1, with 10 bases lining up with TRBD2. The CDR3 runs 18 residues. Germline V gives CDR1 MDHEN, CDR2 SYDVKM. The V gene end was trimmed by 5 bases and the J gene end by 1 base; junction bases not matched to a gene: 11. CDR3 in DNA: TGTGCCAGCAGTCCTGGGGCTAGCGGGAGTGGATCCTACAATGAGCAGTTCTTC. Its protein is CASSPGASGSGSYNEQFF.

There are a few counts of this clonotype. In DNA form, the CDR3 reads TGTGCTAGTGCCCCCGGCCGGGTTGGCGAGCAGTACTTC. It yields the protein CASAPGRVGEQYF. This chain joins TRBV12-5 and TRBJ2-7, with D unresolved. The germline V gene has CDR1 LGHNT and CDR2 FRNRAP. The CDR3 sequence is 13 residues long. V lost 7 bases, J lost 6 bases, and 16 bases lay in between.

Of note for this clonotype: A read error is possible here, since a much larger clone lies one base away. This chain joins TRBV28 and TRBJ1-2; TRBD1 matches at 8 bases. Trimming took 7 bases from V and 6 from J; bases not matched to a gene: 4. The CDR3 is 12 amino acids. CDR1 is MDHEN and CDR2 is SYDVKM in the germline V gene. The CDR3 DNA is TGTGCCAGCATCTCAGGGGGCCATGGCTACACCTTC. Translated: CASISGGHGYTF.

This clonotype was seen only a few times. The rearrangement uses TRBV9 and TRBJ1-1; 9 nucleotides line up with TRBD1. The J segment lost 10 bases and the V segment lost 4 bases, leaving 8 bases of the junction unmatched. Germline V gene sequence: CDR1 SGDLS, CDR2 YYNGEE. The CDR3 is 13 amino acids. The CDR3 protein is CASSSGGGQGAFF. The DNA for the CDR3 is TGTGCCAGCAGCTCGGGGGGGGGACAGGGAGCTTTCTTT.

This clonotype was observed at least ten times. This CDR3 is CAWIPGLANEQFF. The CDR3 nucleotides are TGTGCCTGGATCCCGGGACTAGCGAATGAGCAGTTCTTC. The V call is TRBV30, the J call TRBJ2-1; 10 bases match TRBD2. CDR1 and CDR2 (germline): GTSNPN, SVGIG (reference sequence). The CDR3 sequence is 13 residues long. V gave up 4 bases and J gave up 7 bases; unmatched junction bases: 4.

In its sample, this clonotype was seen many times. This chain connects TRBV2 to TRBJ2-5, with D possibly being TRBD1 or TRBD2 (5 bases each). Germline V gene data show CDR1 as SNHLY and CDR2 as FYNNEI. Trimming took off 4 bases at V and 0 bases at J, with 21 bases between the two ends. The CDR3 length is 18 residues. In DNA form, the CDR3 reads TGTGCCAGCAGTGGCCGAGCCTGGGACCCACGATACCAAGAGACCCAGTACTTC. Translating it yields CASSGRAWDPRYQETQYF.

In this sample, this clonotype turned up many times. The gene calls are TRBV6-2 or TRBV6-3 and TRBJ2-1; 7 bases align to TRBD2. V gave up 3 bases and J gave up 9 bases; unmatched junction bases: 14. The CDR3 has 16 residues. The germline gives CDR1 MNHEY, CDR2 SVGEGT. The CDR3 loop reads CASSYPQGPWGGEQFF. The CDR3 nucleotides read TGTGCCAGCAGTTATCCCCAGGGACCTTGGGGGGGTGAGCAGTTCTTC.

The sample holds a few counts of this clonotype. The chain recombines TRBV5-1 with TRBJ2-3, with TRBD1 matching 7 bases. This CDR3 contains 14 residues. V lost 5 bases, J lost 6 bases, and 9 bases stayed unmatched. CDR1 and CDR2 from the germline V gene are SGHRS and YFSETQ. The CDR3 DNA is TGCGCCAGCAGACTCGACAGGGAGTTGGATACGCAGTATTTT. Translating gives CASRLDRELDTQYF.

The table lists this clonotype with many counts. This chain connects TRBV24-1 to TRBJ2-1; TRBD2 matches 7 bases. The V gene's germline CDR1 is KGHDR and CDR2 SFDVKD. V was pared by 4 bases and J by 6 bases, with 11 bases of the junction left unmatched. This CDR3 is 16 amino acids long. The CDR3 region has the DNA TGTGCCACCAGTGACCCCGGGACTACCCTCATCAATGAGCAGTTCTTC. Translated, it gives CATSDPGTTLINEQFF.

This clonotype was counted between two and nine times. The chain couples TRBV29-1 to TRBJ1-2, with TRBD1 matching 9 bases. J was trimmed by 9 bases and V by 4 bases; bases with no gene match: 6. The germline V gene has CDR1 SQVTM and CDR2 ANQGSEA. The CDR3 is 12 amino acids. CDR3 coding DNA: TGCAGCGTTGGGACAGGGGATTATCGCTACACCTTC. Translation gives CSVGTGDYRYTF. The full variable domain, its missing parts supplied by reference TRBV29-1 and TRBJ1-2, is SAVISQKPSRDICQRGTSLTIQCQVDSQVTMMFWYRQQPGQSLTLIATANQGSEATYESGFVIDKFPISRPNLTFSTLTVSNMSPEDSSIYLCSVGTGDYRYTFGSGTRLTVV.

This clonotype has ten or more counts. The chain has TRBV20-1 and TRBJ2-7, with TRBD1 matching 7 bases. V dropped 5 bases and J dropped 4; count of bases not matched to a gene: 14. The CDR3 is 15 amino acids. The germline V gene encodes CDR1 DFQATT and CDR2 SNEGSKA (reference sequence). CDR3 residues: CSAQDAGGSSYEQYF. CDR3 DNA sequence: TGCAGTGCTCAGGATGCAGGGGGTTCCAGTTACGAGCAGTACTTC.

In its sample, this clonotype was seen many times. The chain combines TRBV20-1 with TRBJ2-7; D uncertain. The CDR3 totals 15 residues. CDR1 is DFQATT, CDR2 SNEGSKA, per germline (reference sequence). V shed 1 base and J shed 2 bases, with 15 bases lying between them. Here the CDR3 reads CSARATATATYEQYF. In nucleotides, the CDR3 is TGCAGTGCTAGAGCGACGGCGACTGCAACCTACGAGCAGTACTTC.

The chain carries TRBV3-1 and TRBJ2-7; D not resolved. The CDR3 is made up of 13 amino acids. V was pared by 4 bases and J by 6 bases, with 13 bases between. Germline V gene data show CDR1 as LGHDT and CDR2 as YNNKEL (reference sequence). The DNA for the CDR3 is TGTGCCAGCAGCCCTGCTAGGCCATCCGAGCAGTACTTC. Translation gives CASSPARPSEQYF.

Worth noting for this clonotype: One end of the junction is discordant with germline, which a read error may explain. In DNA form, the CDR3 reads TGCGCCAACAGCTTGGACGGGGACCCCTCCTTCTATGGCTACACCTTC. Protein product: CANSLDGDPSFYGYTF. J is TRBJ1-2 and V is TRBV5-1, with a weak D call TRBD1 (5 bases). The CDR3 loop spans 16 amino acids. Germline values: CDR1 SGHRS, CDR2 YFSETQ.

Many counts were recorded for this clonotype. The V call is TRBV7-9, the J call TRBJ2-1; 8 bases line up with TRBD2. The V gene's germline CDR1 is SEHNR and CDR2 FQNEAQ (reference sequence). V lost 3 bases, J lost 8 bases, and 9 bases stayed unmatched. The CDR3 runs 15 residues. CDR3 sequence (DNA): TGTGCCAGCAGCTTGCCGGGAGGGCCTTACGATGAGCAGTTCTTC. This encodes CASSLPGGPYDEQFF.

This clonotype was found many times. This sequence joins TRBV28 and TRBJ1-4; TRBD1 might be the D (5 bases). Trimming shortened V by 8 bases and J by 7 bases, and 17 bases separated the two germline ends. The CDR3 is made up of 14 amino acids. Germline V gene data show CDR1 as MDHEN and CDR2 as SYDVKM. CDR3 nucleotides: TGTGCCAGCCTCGACTCTGGGGGGTTTGAAAAACTGTTTTTT. Residues: CASLDSGGFEKLFF.

There are a few counts of this clonotype. This chain links TRBV7-9 with TRBJ1-1; 10 positions agree with TRBD1. V dropped 5 bases and J dropped 4; count of bases not matched to a gene: 10. This CDR3 contains 16 residues. CDR1 is SEHNR and CDR2 is FQNEAQ in the germline V gene (reference sequence). The CDR3 spells CASSPGGTGDGTEAFF. The DNA for the CDR3 is TGTGCCAGCAGCCCCGGGGGGACAGGGGACGGCACTGAAGCTTTCTTT.

This clonotype was counted ten times or more. The V call is TRBV28, the J call TRBJ2-3; possibly TRBD1 for D (6 bases). CDR1 and CDR2 (germline): MDHEN, SYDVKM. This CDR3 is 16 amino acids long. V lost 3 bases to trimming and J lost 0 bases, with 13 bases between them. The DNA of the CDR3 is TGTGCCAGCAGTTTGTGGGGGCGGTCTAGCACAGATACGCAGTATTTT. Translation gives CASSLWGRSSTDTQYF. Looking up the rest from reference TRBV28 and TRBJ2-3 gives the full variable domain: DVKVTQSSRYLVKRTGEKVFLECVQDMDHENMFWYRQDPGLGLRLIYFSYDVKMKEKGDIPEGYSVSREKKERFSLILESASTNQTSMYLCASSLWGRSSTDTQYFGPGTRLTVL.

The V gene is TRBV19, the J gene TRBJ2-1; 7 positions agree with TRBD2. After removal of 5 bases from V and 3 bases from J, the junction contained 4 bases not matched to a gene. CDR1 and CDR2 from the germline V gene are LNHDA and SQIVND (reference sequence). CDR3 length: 14 residues. In DNA, the CDR3 is TGTGCCAGTAGTGGAGCGGGAATCTACAATGAGCAGTTCTTC. Translating it yields CASSGAGIYNEQFF.

The sample holds many counts of this clonotype. The chain is built from TRBV6-2 or TRBV6-3 and TRBJ2-4; possibly TRBD2 for D (5 bases). Trimming left V 0 bases short and J 3 bases short, with 15 bases between. The length of the CDR3 is 17 residues. In germline, CDR1 is MNHEY, CDR2 SVGEGT. CDR3 loop: CASSYSSREGSKNIQYF. The CDR3 DNA follows: TGTGCCAGCAGTTACTCGAGTCGGGAAGGGAGCAAAAACATTCAGTACTTC.